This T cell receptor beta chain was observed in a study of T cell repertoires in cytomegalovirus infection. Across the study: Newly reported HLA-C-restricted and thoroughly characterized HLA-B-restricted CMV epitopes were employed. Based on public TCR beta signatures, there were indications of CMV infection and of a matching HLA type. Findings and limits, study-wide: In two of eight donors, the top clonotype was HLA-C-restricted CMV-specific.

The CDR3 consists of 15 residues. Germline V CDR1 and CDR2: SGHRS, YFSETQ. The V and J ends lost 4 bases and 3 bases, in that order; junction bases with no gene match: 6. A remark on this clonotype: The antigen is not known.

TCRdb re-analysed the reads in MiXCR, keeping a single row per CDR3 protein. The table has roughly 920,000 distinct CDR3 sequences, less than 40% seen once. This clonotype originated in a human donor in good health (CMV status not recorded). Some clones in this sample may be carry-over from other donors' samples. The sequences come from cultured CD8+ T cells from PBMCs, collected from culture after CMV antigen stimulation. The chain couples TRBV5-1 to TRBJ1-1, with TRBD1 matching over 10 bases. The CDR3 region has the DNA TGCGCCAGCAGCAAGGAGGGGACAGGGGACACTGAAGCTTTCTTT. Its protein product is CASSKEGTGDTEAFF. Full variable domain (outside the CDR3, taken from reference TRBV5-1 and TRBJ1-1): KAGVTQTPRYLIKTRGQQVTLSCSPISGHRSVSWYQQTPGQGLQFLFEYFSETQRNKGNFPGRFSGRQFSNSRSEMNVSTLELGDSALYLCASSKEGTGDTEAFFGQGTRLTVV.